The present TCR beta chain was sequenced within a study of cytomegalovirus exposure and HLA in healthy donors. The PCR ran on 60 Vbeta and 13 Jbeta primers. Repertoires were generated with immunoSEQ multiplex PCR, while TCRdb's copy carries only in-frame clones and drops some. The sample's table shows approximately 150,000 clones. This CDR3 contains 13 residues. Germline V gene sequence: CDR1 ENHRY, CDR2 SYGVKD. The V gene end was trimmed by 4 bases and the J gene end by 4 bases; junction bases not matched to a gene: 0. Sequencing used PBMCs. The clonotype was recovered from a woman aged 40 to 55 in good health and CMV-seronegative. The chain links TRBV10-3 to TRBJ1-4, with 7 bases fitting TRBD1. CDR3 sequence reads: CAISGQGNEKLFF. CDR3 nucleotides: TGTGCCATCAGTGGACAGGGTAATGAAAAACTGTTTTTT.